Shown below are 10 T cell receptor beta chains from a single sample sequenced in a study of cytomegalovirus exposure and HLA in healthy donors. The primer mix had 60 Vbeta and 13 Jbeta primers. Generated by immunoSEQ multiplex PCR, the TCRdb table keeps only in-frame clones and is missing some. This sample has about 98,000 clones, with more than 60% found just once. Sequences were obtained from PBMCs. The origin of the receptors is a man aged 50 or older in good health and CMV-seronegative.

This clone was seen only once. The rearrangement joins TRBV4-2 to TRBJ2-7; tentative D call: TRBD1 (5 bases). CDR3 length: 15 amino acids. Trimming pared 0 bases from V and 1 base from J, leaving 10 bases between. CDR1 and CDR2 from the germline V gene are LGHNA and YNFKEQ. CDR3 sequence reads: CASSQEGPGSYEQYF. CDR3 bases: TGTGCCAGCAGCCAAGAAGGACCAGGGTCCTACGAGCAGTACTTC.

The chain couples TRBV28 to TRBJ1-5, with D perhaps TRBD1 (6 bases). Per germline, CDR1 MDHEN and CDR2 SYDVKM. The CDR3 is 15 residues long. The V gene lost 6 bases and the J gene lost 2 bases, with 14 bases spanning the gap. The CDR3 sequence: CASRKQGGRNQPQHF. In DNA, the CDR3 is TGTGCCAGCAGGAAACAGGGTGGGCGCAATCAGCCCCAGCATTTT.

Sample share makes this clone medium-sized. J is TRBJ1-2 and V is TRBV4-1; D may be TRBD1 (5 bases). The CDR3 sequence is 11 residues long. Trimming left V 4 bases short and J 8 bases short, with 8 bases between. The germline V gene encodes CDR1 MGHRA and CDR2 YSYEKL. DNA of the CDR3: TGCGCCAGCAGCCTGCGGGGGGGCTACACCTTC. Residues: CASSLRGGYTF.

This clone turned up a few times. V and J are TRBV5-1 and TRBJ2-5; TRBD1 matches at 8 bases. The end of the DNA fits TRBJ2-7 better, so the J call may be wrong. Germline CDR1 and CDR2: SGHRS and YFSETQ. CDR3 size: 15 residues. CDR3 in amino acids: CASSSAQGASYEQYF. Here the CDR3 DNA reads TGCGCCAGCAGCTCGGCGCAGGGGGCTTCCTACGAGCAGTACTTC.

V gene TRBV27 combines with J gene TRBJ2-1; no clear D gene. This CDR3 contains 15 residues. CDR1 and CDR2 from the germline V gene are MNHEY and SMNVEV (reference sequence). V lost 6 bases, J lost 0 bases, and 12 bases lay in between. Here the CDR3 DNA reads TGTGCCAGCAGCTCAGCAGGATACTCCTACAATGAGCAGTTCTTC. Translating gives CASSSAGYSYNEQFF.

The chain is built from TRBV6-1 and TRBJ1-4, with D possibly matching TRBD1 (5 bases). The CDR3 contains 20 residues. V lost 1 base and J 5 bases, leaving 26 bases between the germline ends. Germline lookup yields CDR1 MNHNS and CDR2 SASEGT. The CDR3 DNA follows: TGTGCCAGCAGTGAAGGAAGTTTGAACAGTCTCCAGGGTTCAAATGAAAAACTGTTTTTT. It specifies CASSEGSLNSLQGSNEKLFF.

As to this clone: The junction shows a germline mismatch at one end, possibly a read error. This chain joins TRBV7-9 and TRBJ2-1; 9 nucleotides align to TRBD1. CDR1 and CDR2 from the germline V gene are SEHNR and FQNEAQ (reference sequence). This CDR3 contains 18 residues. The CDR3 region is CSSSPGGIGQGHYNEQFF. CDR3 DNA sequence: TGTTCCAGCAGCCCCGGAGGGATAGGACAGGGGCACTACAATGAGCAGTTCTTC.

The genes are TRBV23-1 and TRBJ1-2; 7 bases are shared with TRBD1. TRBV23-1 counts as an open reading frame of uncertain function. V shed 1 base, J shed 3 bases, and the junction held 11 bases outside the gene matches. CDR3 size: 17 residues. This chain's CDR3 is CASSQWPQGDGYYGYTF. The CDR3, as DNA: TGCGCCAGCAGTCAATGGCCTCAGGGGGATGGTTACTATGGCTACACCTTC.

In its sample, this clone was seen a few times. The CDR3: CAISEGTTGGGKPQHF. The CDR3 DNA sequence: TGTGCCATCAGTGAGGGAACAACAGGGGGTGGTAAGCCCCAGCATTTT. This chain links TRBV10-3 with TRBJ1-5; 8 bases line up with TRBD1. Per germline, CDR1 ENHRY and CDR2 SYGVKD. Trimming took 2 bases from V and 8 from J; bases not matched to a gene: 11. The CDR3 loop spans 16 amino acids.

On this clone itself: Its ends do not fully match the called genes, so a read error is possible. The CDR3 region is CASSPRPGDAYEQYF. The DNA for the CDR3 is TGTGCTAGCAGCCCCCGCCCGGGGGACGCCTACGAGCAGTACTTC. The chain employs TRBV7-7 and TRBJ2-7, with D possibly TRBD2 on 6 matching bases. CDR3 length equals 15 residues. CDR1 and CDR2 (germline): SSHAT, FNYEAQ (reference sequence).